Each of the 26 T cell receptor beta chains below was sequenced from the same sample in a study of T cell responses to AZD1222 COVID-19 vaccine. The assay was immunoSEQ multiplex PCR, and TCRdb's table has in-frame clones only and misses some. The table shows some 120,000 clones, with 88% occurring only once. This specimen was peripheral blood, taken on day 0 of AZD1222 vaccination. These receptors were obtained from an adult in good health.

The chain recombines TRBV18 with TRBJ1-1; D is ambiguous. This CDR3 comprises 14 residues. Germline V gene lookup returns CDR1 KGHSH and CDR2 LQKENI. Trimming shortened V by 0 bases and J by 6 bases, and 11 bases separated the two germline ends. The CDR3 is CASSPPSGKPEAFF. The CDR3 bases are TGTGCCAGCTCACCACCGTCAGGCAAGCCTGAAGCTTTCTTT.

The chain combines TRBV5-1 with TRBJ2-1; either TRBD1 or TRBD2 may fit D (5 bases each). The CDR3 is 13 amino acids. V was trimmed by 4 bases and J by 7 bases, leaving 12 bases between them. Germline lookup yields CDR1 SGHRS and CDR2 YFSETQ. The CDR3 nucleotides read TGCGCCAGCAGCCGGGACCTTGGGAATGAGCAGTTCTTC. Encoded protein: CASSRDLGNEQFF.

This clone has a handful of counts. This rearrangement joins TRBV5-1 to TRBJ2-1, with a weak D call TRBD2 (6 bases). The CDR3 runs to 16 residues. Trimming removed 0 bases at V and 6 bases at J, with 16 bases between. The germline V gene has CDR1 SGHRS and CDR2 YFSETQ. The CDR3 coding sequence is TGCGCCAGCAGCTTGGCCGGCGGGGCCCTTGGCAATGAGCAGTTCTTC. Encoded protein: CASSLAGGALGNEQFF.

This chain connects TRBV6-5 to TRBJ2-1; D could derive from TRBD1 or TRBD2 (5 bases each). CDR1 is MNHEY and CDR2 is SVGAGI in the germline V gene. V gave up 6 bases and J gave up 5 bases, with 17 bases separating them. This CDR3 is 15 amino acids long. CDR3 loop: CASRPTGTLDNEQFF. CDR3 coding DNA: TGTGCCAGCAGACCCACCGGGACGCTAGACAATGAGCAGTTCTTC.

The genes are TRBV10-3 and TRBJ2-3; 7 nucleotides match TRBD1. J gave up 2 bases and V 10 bases, and 15 bases lay outside the gene matches. The CDR3 sequence is 16 residues long. Looked up from germline, CDR1 is ENHRY and CDR2 is SYGVKD. In DNA form, the CDR3 reads TGTGCCACCCGCGGCGGAACAGGGGACCTCACAGATACGCAGTATTTT. Translated, it gives CATRGGTGDLTDTQYF.

The rearrangement uses TRBV10-3 and TRBJ1-2; the match to TRBD1 covers 8 bases. The germline CDR1 and CDR2 sequences are ENHRY and SYGVKD. This CDR3 has 19 residues. Germline trimming cut 4 bases from V and 4 bases from J; bases unmatched to any gene: 20. CDR3 region: CAISVEGIGTGGTGYGYTF. CDR3 in DNA: TGTGCCATCAGTGTAGAGGGAATAGGGACAGGTGGGACTGGCTATGGCTACACCTTC.

This chain connects TRBV5-1 to TRBJ2-7; D is possibly TRBD1 (5 bases). The germline gives CDR1 SGHRS, CDR2 YFSETQ. Trimming stripped 4 bases from V and 5 bases from J, with 16 bases between. CDR3 length: 14 residues. CDR3 nucleotides: TGCGCCAGCAGCCTGGGCCCAGGGATCCACGAGCAGTACTTC. This codes for CASSLGPGIHEQYF. The entire variable domain, with the rest obtained from reference TRBV5-1 and TRBJ2-7, is as follows: KAGVTQTPRYLIKTRGQQVTLSCSPISGHRSVSWYQQTPGQGLQFLFEYFSETQRNKGNFPGRFSGRQFSNSRSEMNVSTLELGDSALYLCASSLGPGIHEQYFGPGTRLTVT.

This clone occurred a few times. The chain links TRBV28 to TRBJ2-3; weak D call: TRBD1 (5 bases). The CDR3 runs to 14 residues. The germline V and J ends were trimmed by 7 bases and 3 bases, with 14 bases remaining between them. From germline, CDR1 is MDHEN and CDR2 SYDVKM. CDR3 sequence reads: CASTTRRATDTQYF. In DNA form, the CDR3 reads TGTGCCAGCACAACCCGCAGGGCAACAGATACGCAGTATTTT.

This chain joins TRBV20-1 and TRBJ1-4; possibly TRBD1 for D (5 bases). The CDR3 covers 16 residues. Germline CDR1 reads DFQATT; CDR2 reads SNEGSKA (reference sequence). V was clipped by 3 bases and J by 0 bases, with 14 bases between them. The CDR3 bases are TGCAGTGCTAGTCACTTAGGGACGGCAACTAATGAAAAACTGTTTTTT. This encodes CSASHLGTATNEKLFF.

This clone was observed a few times. The chain combines TRBV29-1 with TRBJ1-3; 10 bases map to TRBD1. Germline-derived CDR1 and CDR2 are SQVTM and ANQGSEA. CDR3 length: 15 amino acids. J gave up 4 bases and V 6 bases, and 9 bases lay outside the gene matches. The CDR3 sequence: CSVTTGGEWGNTIYF. DNA for the CDR3: TGCAGCGTAACGACAGGGGGCGAATGGGGAAACACCATATATTTT.

The chain couples TRBV7-2 to TRBJ1-4; TRBD1 matches 9 bases. The germline V gene has CDR1 SGHTA and CDR2 FQGNSA. Germline trimming cut 5 bases from V and 7 bases from J; bases unmatched to any gene: 8. The CDR3 is made up of 15 amino acids. The chain's CDR3 is CASSRGGQGGEKLFF. In nucleotides, the CDR3 is TGTGCCAGCAGCCGGGGGGGACAGGGTGGTGAAAAACTGTTTTTT.

This chain links TRBV5-4 with TRBJ1-1, with TRBD1 matching 8 bases. The CDR3 loop spans 17 amino acids. Looked up from germline, CDR1 is SGHNT and CDR2 is YYREEE (reference sequence). With 3 bases clipped from V and 4 bases from J, the junction kept 14 bases outside the gene matches. The CDR3 nucleotides are TGTGCCAGCAGCTACACCTCCTGGGCAGGGGGCCCCACTGAAGCTTTCTTT. This codes for CASSYTSWAGGPTEAFF.

J is TRBJ2-5 and V is TRBV10-3; the match to TRBD1 covers 10 bases. The CDR3 is 13 residues long. Germline V lookup: CDR1 ENHRY, CDR2 SYGVKD. Losses at the gene ends were 10 bases for V and 4 bases for J; bases not matched to a gene: 6. CDR3 DNA: TGTGCCACCTCGACAGGGGGCAGAGAGACCCAGTACTTC. Translating gives CATSTGGRETQYF.

The sample holds one count of this clone. V gene TRBV6-2 or TRBV6-3 combines with J gene TRBJ2-7; TRBD1 might be the D (6 bases). The CDR3 extends over 15 amino acids. Germline-derived CDR1 and CDR2 are MNHEY and SVGEGT. The V and J ends lost 4 bases and 3 bases respectively, with 16 bases between them. CDR3 loop: CASSSGARNLYEQYF. The CDR3 nucleotides read TGTGCCAGCAGTTCAGGGGCCCGGAACCTCTACGAGCAGTACTTC.

This rearrangement joins TRBV5-4 to TRBJ2-7; D gene unclear. V shed 1 base and J shed 6 bases, with 8 bases lying between them. This CDR3 comprises 12 residues. The germline gives CDR1 SGHNT, CDR2 YYREEE (reference sequence). The CDR3 bases are TGTGCCAGCAGCTTGTCCAGGTCCGAGCAGTACTTC. Translation gives CASSLSRSEQYF.

The V gene is TRBV5-4, the J gene TRBJ1-1; tentatively, D is TRBD1 (5 bases). V lost 0 bases to trimming and J lost 6 bases, with 12 bases between them. The CDR3 has 14 residues. Per germline, CDR1 SGHNT and CDR2 YYREEE (reference sequence). CDR3 coding DNA: TGTGCCAGCAGCTTGGGACAGACCAGTTCTGAAGCTTTCTTT. It yields the protein CASSLGQTSSEAFF.

The chain is built from TRBV28 and TRBJ2-7, with D tentatively TRBD2 (5 bases). Germline values: CDR1 MDHEN, CDR2 SYDVKM. The CDR3 loop spans 14 amino acids. Trimming removed 7 bases at V and 4 bases at J, with 17 bases between. The CDR3 is CASTPPGTIYEQYF. DNA for the CDR3: TGTGCCAGCACCCCACCGGGAACTATTTACGAGCAGTACTTC. Together with reference TRBV28 and TRBJ2-7, the CDR3 gives the full variable domain: DVKVTQSSRYLVKRTGEKVFLECVQDMDHENMFWYRQDPGLGLRLIYFSYDVKMKEKGDIPEGYSVSREKKERFSLILESASTNQTSMYLCASTPPGTIYEQYFGPGTRLTVT.

The chain joins TRBV27 to TRBJ1-3, with a possible D match to TRBD1 (5 bases). The CDR3 sequence is 15 residues long. The V end was cut by 5 bases, the J end by 1 base, with 12 bases between. Germline values: CDR1 MNHEY, CDR2 SMNVEV (reference sequence). The CDR3 DNA sequence: TGTGCCAGCAGTAAGGGGTGGGAGTCTGGAAACACCATATATTTT. Its protein product is CASSKGWESGNTIYF.

This chain connects TRBV5-1 to TRBJ1-1; 8 positions agree with TRBD1. The V gene end was trimmed by 4 bases and the J gene end by 3 bases; junction bases not matched to a gene: 11. Per the germline V gene, CDR1 is SGHRS and CDR2 is YFSETQ. CDR3 length: 16 residues. The CDR3 DNA follows: TGCGCCAGCAGCACCCCGGCAGGGGGCAAGGACACTGAAGCTTTCTTT. It encodes CASSTPAGGKDTEAFF.

J is TRBJ2-7 and V is TRBV7-9, with D unclear. The CDR3 contains 12 residues. CDR1 and CDR2 from the germline V gene are SEHNR and FQNEAQ (reference sequence). V lost 5 bases and J lost 6, with 11 bases in between. CDR3 sequence reads: CASSPGSSEQYF. The CDR3 DNA sequence: TGTGCCAGCAGCCCCGGTTCTAGCGAGCAGTACTTC.

V usage is TRBV13 and J usage is TRBJ2-7; the match to TRBD2 covers 8 bases. This CDR3 has 14 amino acids. The germline gives CDR1 PRHDT, CDR2 FYEKMQ (reference sequence). The V gene end was trimmed by 3 bases and the J gene end by 1 base; junction bases not matched to a gene: 2. The CDR3 DNA sequence: TGTGCCAGCAGCTTTGGCGGGAGGTCCTACGAGCAGTACTTC. Its protein is CASSFGGRSYEQYF.

This clone has a single count. V gene TRBV2 combines with J gene TRBJ1-6, with D unresolved. Trimming cost V 6 bases and J 3 bases, with 15 bases left between them. The CDR3 runs 16 residues. The germline CDR1 and CDR2 sequences are SNHLY and FYNNEI. In DNA, the CDR3 is TGTGCCAGCAGGAGGGAGGGTTTTAACTATAATTCACCCCTCCACTTT. As protein: CASRREGFNYNSPLHF.

The gene calls are TRBV30 and TRBJ1-6; no reliable D call. The CDR3 totals 16 residues. The V and J ends lost 3 bases and 0 bases respectively, with 12 bases between them. Germline CDR1 reads GTSNPN; CDR2 reads SVGIG (reference sequence). In nucleotides, the CDR3 is TGTGCCTGGAGAAAGACATTTAGCTCCTATAATTCACCCCTCCACTTT. Protein product: CAWRKTFSSYNSPLHF.

The gene calls are TRBV11-1 and TRBJ2-7; the match to TRBD1 covers 7 bases. The trim removed 2 bases at V and 5 bases at J, leaving 12 bases unmatched. The CDR3 length is 16 residues. Per germline, CDR1 SGHAT and CDR2 FQDESV (reference sequence). The CDR3 spells CASSLTPGRGGNEQYF. CDR3 DNA: TGTGCCAGCAGCTTAACCCCAGGGCGAGGGGGCAACGAGCAGTACTTC.

DNA for the CDR3: TGTGCCAGCAGCTTAACGCTAAGTTTCCGTGAGCAGTTCTTC. Protein sequence: CASSLTLSFREQFF. The V and J genes are TRBV7-9 and TRBJ2-1; D is undetermined. V shed 2 bases and J shed 9 bases, with 14 bases lying between them. The germline CDR1 and CDR2 sequences are SEHNR and FQNEAQ (reference sequence). CDR3 size: 14 residues.

This chain connects TRBV30 to TRBJ2-3, with 8 bases matching TRBD1. Trimming took 2 bases from V and 6 from J; bases not matched to a gene: 7. This CDR3 is built from 14 residues. The germline gives CDR1 GTSNPN, CDR2 SVGIG (reference sequence). CDR3 nucleotides: TGTGCCTGGAGTACCGGACAGGGTGGTGATACGCAGTATTTT. Translating it yields CAWSTGQGGDTQYF.